The present T cell receptor (beta chain) was sequenced within a study of cytomegalovirus exposure and HLA in healthy donors. Study at large: As released early, the data held around 80 million unique TCRs from HLA-typed donors.

Overall study findings and caveats: At a 0.05 false discovery rate, a later analysis found about 17,000 TCR beta sequences to be associated with HLA alleles. In a later analysis, TCR beta V- and J-gene trimming showed a link to a missense DCLRE1C variant. Later findings reportedly placed an Asian-associated ancestry cluster below the approximately 620-donor mean for N-insertions.

PCR employed 60 Vbeta and 13 Jbeta primers. Only in-frame clones appear in the TCRdb table, and some are missing; sequencing was by immunoSEQ multiplex PCR. This sample contains 150,000 to 200,000 clones. Germline CDR1 reads SGHNT; CDR2 reads YYREEE (reference sequence). The CDR3 has 16 amino acids. Trimming took off 5 bases at V and 8 bases at J, with 24 bases between the two ends. On this clone: Its antigen is not identified.

This rearrangement joins TRBV5-4 to TRBJ2-3, with TRBD2 as a possible D gene (6 bases). The sequenced material came from PBMCs. The receptor was derived from a woman younger than 35 in good health and CMV-seropositive. CDR3 region: CASSIAGTGAFPTQYF. CDR3 nucleotides: TGTGCCAGCAGTATCGCCGGGACTGGAGCCTTCCCTACGCAGTATTTT.